The 13 T cell receptor beta chains in this list originate from one sample, sequenced in a study of CD8 T cells in ankylosing spondylitis. TCRdb fed the 5' RACE reads into MiXCR, producing one record per CDR3 protein. Of 84,000 or so distinct CDR3 sequences detected, under 30% appear once; the ten largest clones hold around three fifths. Source material: blood, either unsorted or a sorted T cell fraction (not recorded which). These receptors all come from a male donor with ankylosing spondylitis or in good health (not recorded which).

This clonotype was observed many times. V usage is TRBV7-9 and J usage is TRBJ2-1; possible D gene TRBD1, 5 bases. This CDR3 has 15 residues. V lost 4 bases and J 8 bases, leaving 18 bases between the germline ends. Germline CDR1 is SEHNR and CDR2 is FQNEAQ (reference sequence). CDR3 bases: TGTGCCAGCAGCTCCCTCCTGGGGCCAGACTATGAGCAGTTCTTC. Its protein product is CASSSLLGPDYEQFF.

This clonotype was recorded many times. The chain couples TRBV6-5 to TRBJ1-6, with D perhaps TRBD1 (5 bases). This CDR3 has 13 residues. Germline V CDR1 and CDR2: MNHEY, SVGAGI. Deletions cut 4 bases from V and 12 bases from J, with 13 bases between. CDR3 sequence: CASSSSWGEPLHF. The CDR3 DNA reads as TGTGCCAGCAGTTCCTCCTGGGGCGAACCCCTCCACTTT.

This clonotype was seen repeatedly, ten times or more. The chain couples TRBV20-1 to TRBJ2-5; D remains unclear. The CDR3 is 13 amino acids. The V and J ends lost 6 bases and 1 base respectively, with 12 bases between them. CDR1 and CDR2 (germline): DFQATT, SNEGSKA (reference sequence). The CDR3, as DNA: TGCAGTGCGGAGAGCGCTGCCCAAGAGACCCAGTACTTC. It translates to CSAESAAQETQYF.

This sequence joins TRBV12-3 or TRBV12-4 and TRBJ2-1; TRBD2 matches 9 bases. The CDR3 has 15 amino acids. V shed 2 bases, J shed 3 bases, and the junction held 2 bases outside the gene matches. CDR3 nucleotide sequence: TGTGCCAGCAGTTTAAGCGGGGGGTTCTACAATGAGCAGTTCTTC. The encoded protein is CASSLSGGFYNEQFF.

This chain connects TRBV19 to TRBJ1-2; TRBD1 might be the D (5 bases). This CDR3 contains 11 residues. V lost 10 bases and J 5 bases, leaving 11 bases between the germline ends. Germline CDR1 and CDR2: LNHDA and SQIVND (reference sequence). The CDR3 DNA reads TGTGCCACCAGGGCCTATTATGGCTACACCTTC. It codes for CATRAYYGYTF.

The chain couples TRBV27 to TRBJ2-7; D is tentatively TRBD1 or TRBD2 (6 bases each). V was shortened by 5 bases and J by 7 bases, with 15 bases between the two germline ends. Germline V lookup: CDR1 MNHEY, CDR2 SMNVEV (reference sequence). The length of the CDR3 is 13 residues. The CDR3 spells CASSHRGAGEQYF. CDR3 DNA sequence: TGTGCCAGCAGTCATAGGGGGGCGGGAGAGCAGTACTTC.

The chain employs TRBV5-1 and TRBJ1-1, with a tentative D call TRBD1 (5 bases). Looked up from germline, CDR1 is SGHRS and CDR2 is YFSETQ. The CDR3 runs 13 residues. V was pared by 3 bases and J by 3 bases, with 9 bases between. Here the CDR3 DNA reads TGCGCCAGCAGCTCCGGGGGAGACACTGAAGCTTTCTTT. Translated: CASSSGGDTEAFF.

The sample holds a few counts of this clonotype. The chain has TRBV20-1 and TRBJ2-2; D remains ambiguous. The CDR3 covers 13 residues. Per germline, CDR1 DFQATT and CDR2 SNEGSKA (reference sequence). Trimming cost V 0 bases and J 7 bases, with 9 bases left between them. CDR3 nucleotides: TGCAGTGCTAGAGATGGCCGGATCGGGGAGCTGTTTTTT. It encodes CSARDGRIGELFF.

This clonotype has a handful of counts. The chain links TRBV5-1 to TRBJ2-2; D possibly uses TRBD1 or TRBD2 (6 bases each). Trimming removed 0 bases from V and 4 bases from J, with 10 bases in between. The CDR3 covers 15 residues. CDR1 is SGHRS, CDR2 YFSETQ, per germline. CDR3 residues: CASSLAGGRTGELFF. CDR3 DNA: TGCGCCAGCAGCTTGGCCGGGGGCCGCACCGGGGAGCTGTTTTTT.

The chain has TRBV5-1 and TRBJ1-6; 12 bases fit TRBD1. This CDR3 spans 16 amino acids. The germline V gene encodes CDR1 SGHRS and CDR2 YFSETQ. V dropped 4 bases and J dropped 10; count of bases not matched to a gene: 9. The DNA of the CDR3 is TGCGCCAGCAGCACGGGACAGGGGGCGCGTCAGTCACCCCTCCACTTT. Residues: CASSTGQGARQSPLHF.

The chain links TRBV7-8 to TRBJ2-3; D not certain. V was pared by 3 bases and J by 4 bases, with 11 bases between. This CDR3 has 14 residues. Germline V gene lookup returns CDR1 SGHVS and CDR2 FQNEAQ. CDR3 sequence reads: CASSFSRIPDTQYF. The CDR3 bases are TGTGCCAGCAGCTTTTCCAGGATACCAGATACGCAGTATTTT. Supplemented by reference TRBV7-8 and TRBJ2-3, the full variable domain reads GAGVSQSPRYKVAKRGQDVALRCDPISGHVSLFWYQQALGQGPEFLTYFQNEAQLDKSGLPSDRFFAERPEGSVSTLKIQRTQQEDSAVYLCASSFSRIPDTQYFGPGTRLTVL.

The chain carries TRBV3-1 and TRBJ1-6; 7 positions match TRBD1. V was clipped by 2 bases and J by 6 bases; unmatched bases: 4. The CDR3 runs 15 residues. The germline CDR1 and CDR2 sequences are LGHDT and YNNKEL (reference sequence). CDR3: CASSQTGVVNSPLHF. CDR3 DNA sequence: TGTGCCAGCAGCCAAACAGGGGTTGTTAATTCACCCCTCCACTTT.

The rearrangement joins TRBV20-1 to TRBJ1-2, with D unclear. Germline V CDR1 and CDR2: DFQATT, SNEGSKA (reference sequence). The CDR3 totals 14 residues. V shed 3 bases and J shed 6 bases, with 17 bases lying between them. This chain's CDR3 is CSASERINLDGYTF. CDR3 bases: TGCAGTGCTAGCGAAAGGATCAATCTGGATGGCTACACCTTC.